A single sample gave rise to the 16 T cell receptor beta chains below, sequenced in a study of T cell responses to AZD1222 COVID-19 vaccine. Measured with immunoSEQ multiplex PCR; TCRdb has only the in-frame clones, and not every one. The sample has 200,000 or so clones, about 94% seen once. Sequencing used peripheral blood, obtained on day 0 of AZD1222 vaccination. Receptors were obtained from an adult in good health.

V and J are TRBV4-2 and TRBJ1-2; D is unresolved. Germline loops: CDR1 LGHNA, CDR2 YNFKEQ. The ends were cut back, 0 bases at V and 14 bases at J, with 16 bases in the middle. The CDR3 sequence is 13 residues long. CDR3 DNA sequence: TGTGCCAGCAGCCAAGAACTAGCGACGCTTGGGACCTTC. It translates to CASSQELATLGTF.

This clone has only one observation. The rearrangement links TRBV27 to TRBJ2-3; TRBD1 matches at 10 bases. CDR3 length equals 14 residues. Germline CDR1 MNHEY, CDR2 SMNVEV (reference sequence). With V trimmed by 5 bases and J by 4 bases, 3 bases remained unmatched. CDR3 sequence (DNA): TGTGCCAGCAGTGTGACAGGGGGCCCAGATACGCAGTATTTT. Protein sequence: CASSVTGGPDTQYF.

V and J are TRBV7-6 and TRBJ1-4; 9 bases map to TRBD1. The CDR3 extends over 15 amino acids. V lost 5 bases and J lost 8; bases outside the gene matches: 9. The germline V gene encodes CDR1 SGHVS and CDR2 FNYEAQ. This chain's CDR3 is CASSPGTGRSEKLFF. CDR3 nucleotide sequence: TGTGCCAGCAGCCCCGGGACAGGGAGGTCGGAAAAACTGTTTTTT.

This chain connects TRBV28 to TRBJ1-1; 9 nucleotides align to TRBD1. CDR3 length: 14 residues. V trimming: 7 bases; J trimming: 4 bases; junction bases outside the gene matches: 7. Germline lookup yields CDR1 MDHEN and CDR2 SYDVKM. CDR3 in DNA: TGTGCCAGCAACACAGGGGGCGCGGGCACTGAAGCTTTCTTT. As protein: CASNTGGAGTEAFF.

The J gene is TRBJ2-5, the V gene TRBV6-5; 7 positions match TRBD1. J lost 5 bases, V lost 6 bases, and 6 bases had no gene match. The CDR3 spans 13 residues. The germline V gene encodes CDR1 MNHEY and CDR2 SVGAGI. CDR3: CASRIRGSETQYF. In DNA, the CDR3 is TGTGCCAGCAGGATCAGGGGGAGTGAGACCCAGTACTTC.

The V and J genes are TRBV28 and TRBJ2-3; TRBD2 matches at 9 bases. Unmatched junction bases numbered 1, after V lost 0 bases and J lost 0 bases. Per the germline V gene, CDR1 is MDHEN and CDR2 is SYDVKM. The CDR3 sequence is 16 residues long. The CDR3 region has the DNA TGTGCCAGCAGTTTATGGGCGGGAGGGAGCACAGATACGCAGTATTTT. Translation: CASSLWAGGSTDTQYF.

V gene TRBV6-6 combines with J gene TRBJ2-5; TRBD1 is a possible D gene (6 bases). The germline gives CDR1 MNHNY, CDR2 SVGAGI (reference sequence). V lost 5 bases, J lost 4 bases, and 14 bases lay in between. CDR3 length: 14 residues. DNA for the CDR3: TGTGCCAGCAGTATGACAGGAGGAGGAGAGACCCAGTACTTC. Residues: CASSMTGGGETQYF.

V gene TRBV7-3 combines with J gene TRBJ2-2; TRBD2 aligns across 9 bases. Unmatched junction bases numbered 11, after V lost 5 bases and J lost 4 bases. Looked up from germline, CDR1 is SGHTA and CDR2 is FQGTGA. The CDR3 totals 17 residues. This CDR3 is CASSPKGLAGSTGELFF. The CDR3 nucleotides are TGTGCCAGCAGCCCCAAGGGTCTAGCGGGATCCACCGGGGAGCTGTTTTTT.

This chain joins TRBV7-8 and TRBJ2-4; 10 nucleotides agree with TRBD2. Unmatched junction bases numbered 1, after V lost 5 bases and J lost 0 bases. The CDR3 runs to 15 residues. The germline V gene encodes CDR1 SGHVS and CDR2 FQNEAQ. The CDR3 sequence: CASSRTSGAKNIQYF. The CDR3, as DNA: TGTGCCAGCAGCCGGACTAGCGGAGCCAAAAACATTCAGTACTTC.

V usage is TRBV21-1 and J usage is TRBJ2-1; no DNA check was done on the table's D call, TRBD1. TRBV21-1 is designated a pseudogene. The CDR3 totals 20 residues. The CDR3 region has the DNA TGTGCCAGCACCCCACCGTTTGGACAGCCCCGCCTCGGGTCCTACAATGAGCAGTTCTTC. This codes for CASTPPFGQPRLGSYNEQFF.

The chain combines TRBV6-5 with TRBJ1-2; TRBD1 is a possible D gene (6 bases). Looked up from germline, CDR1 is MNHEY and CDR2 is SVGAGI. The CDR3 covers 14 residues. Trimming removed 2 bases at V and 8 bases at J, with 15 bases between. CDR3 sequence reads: CASSYQGLQRGYTF. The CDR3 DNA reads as TGTGCCAGCAGTTACCAGGGGCTACAGAGAGGCTACACCTTC.

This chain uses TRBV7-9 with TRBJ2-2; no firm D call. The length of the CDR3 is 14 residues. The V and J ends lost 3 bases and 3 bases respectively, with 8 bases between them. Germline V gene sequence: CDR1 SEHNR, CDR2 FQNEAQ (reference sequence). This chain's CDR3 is CASSFSPHTGELFF. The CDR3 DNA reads TGTGCCAGCAGCTTCTCCCCACACACCGGGGAGCTGTTTTTT. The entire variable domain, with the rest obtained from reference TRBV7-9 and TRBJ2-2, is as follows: DTGVSQNPRHKITKRGQNVTFRCDPISEHNRLYWYRQTLGQGPEFLTYFQNEAQLEKSRLLSDRFSAERPKGSFSTLEIQRTEQGDSAMYLCASSFSPHTGELFFGEGSRLTVL.

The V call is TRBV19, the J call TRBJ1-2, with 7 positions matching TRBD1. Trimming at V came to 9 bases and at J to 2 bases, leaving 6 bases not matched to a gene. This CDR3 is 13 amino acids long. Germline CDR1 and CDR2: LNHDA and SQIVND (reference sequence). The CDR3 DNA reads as TGTGCCAGCCAACCGACAGGGAACTATGGCTACACCTTC. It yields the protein CASQPTGNYGYTF.

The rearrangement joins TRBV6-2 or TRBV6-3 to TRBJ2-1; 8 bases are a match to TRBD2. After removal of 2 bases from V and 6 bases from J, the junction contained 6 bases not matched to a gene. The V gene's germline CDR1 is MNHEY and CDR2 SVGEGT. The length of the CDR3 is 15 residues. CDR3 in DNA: TGTGCCAGCAGTTACCAGGGGACTAGTCTCAATGAGCAGTTCTTC. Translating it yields CASSYQGTSLNEQFF.

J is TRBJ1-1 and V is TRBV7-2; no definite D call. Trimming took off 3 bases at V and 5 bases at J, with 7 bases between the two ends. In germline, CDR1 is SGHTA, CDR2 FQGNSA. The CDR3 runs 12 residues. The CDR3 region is CASSFGVTEAFF. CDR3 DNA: TGTGCCAGCAGCTTTGGTGTGACTGAAGCTTTCTTT.

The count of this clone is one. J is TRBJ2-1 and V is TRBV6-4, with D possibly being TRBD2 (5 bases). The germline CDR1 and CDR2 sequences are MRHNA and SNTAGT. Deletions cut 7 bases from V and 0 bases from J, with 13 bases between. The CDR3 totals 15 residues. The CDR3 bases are TGTGCCAGCACCCCTAACGGGGACTCCTACAATGAGCAGTTCTTC. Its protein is CASTPNGDSYNEQFF.